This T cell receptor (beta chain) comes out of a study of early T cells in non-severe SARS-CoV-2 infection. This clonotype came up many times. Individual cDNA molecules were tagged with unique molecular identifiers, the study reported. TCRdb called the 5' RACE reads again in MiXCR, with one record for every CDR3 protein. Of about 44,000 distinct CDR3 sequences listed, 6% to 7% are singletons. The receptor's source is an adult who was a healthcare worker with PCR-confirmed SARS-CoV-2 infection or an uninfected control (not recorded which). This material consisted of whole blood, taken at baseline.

CDR3 loop: CSATGQGGPDTQYF. The CDR3 coding sequence is TGCAGTGCTACCGGACAGGGTGGGCCAGATACGCAGTATTTT. The chain combines TRBV20-1 with TRBJ2-3, with 8 bases that match TRBD1. CDR1 DFQATT and CDR2 SNEGSKA come from the germline V gene (reference sequence). CDR3 length: 14 amino acids. V dropped 4 bases and J dropped 4; count of bases not matched to a gene: 7.